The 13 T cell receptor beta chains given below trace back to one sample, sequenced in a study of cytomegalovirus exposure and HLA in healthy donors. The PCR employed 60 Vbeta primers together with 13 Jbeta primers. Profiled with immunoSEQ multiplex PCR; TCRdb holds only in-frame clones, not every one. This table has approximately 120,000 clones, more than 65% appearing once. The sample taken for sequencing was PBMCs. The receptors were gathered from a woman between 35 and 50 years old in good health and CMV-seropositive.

Written as DNA, the CDR3 is TGTGCCAGCACCCTAAGGGGGAGTTCGAACACCGGGGAGCTGTTTTTT. Translation gives CASTLRGSSNTGELFF. The chain combines TRBV11-2 with TRBJ2-2; D is possibly TRBD1 (6 bases). This CDR3 spans 16 amino acids. Between the trimmed V and J ends, which lost 7 bases and 0 bases, there was a span of 15 bases. Germline V gives CDR1 SGHAT, CDR2 FQNNGV.

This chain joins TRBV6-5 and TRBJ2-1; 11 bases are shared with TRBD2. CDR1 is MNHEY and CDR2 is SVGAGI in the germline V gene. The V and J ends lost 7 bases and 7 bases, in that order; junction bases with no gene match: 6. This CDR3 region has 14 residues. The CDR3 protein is CASTGTSGANEQFF. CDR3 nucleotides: TGTGCCAGCACCGGGACTAGCGGAGCTAATGAGCAGTTCTTC.

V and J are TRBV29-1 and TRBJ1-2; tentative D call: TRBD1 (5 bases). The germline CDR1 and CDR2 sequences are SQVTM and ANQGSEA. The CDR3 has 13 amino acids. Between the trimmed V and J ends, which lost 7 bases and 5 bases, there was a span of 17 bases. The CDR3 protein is CSGGGGTVYGYTF. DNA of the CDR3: TGCAGCGGGGGCGGAGGGACGGTTTATGGCTACACCTTC.

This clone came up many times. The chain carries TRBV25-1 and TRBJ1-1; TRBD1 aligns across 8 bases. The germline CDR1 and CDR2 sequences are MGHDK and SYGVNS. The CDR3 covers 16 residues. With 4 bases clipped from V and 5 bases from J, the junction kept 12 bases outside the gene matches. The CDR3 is CASSGDLRTGRTEAFF. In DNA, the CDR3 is TGTGCCAGCAGTGGTGATCTTCGGACAGGGCGGACTGAAGCTTTCTTT.

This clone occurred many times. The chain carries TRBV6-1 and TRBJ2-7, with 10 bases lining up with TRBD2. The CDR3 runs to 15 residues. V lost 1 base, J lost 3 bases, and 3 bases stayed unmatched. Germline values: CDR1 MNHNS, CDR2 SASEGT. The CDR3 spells CASSEVASGSYEQYF. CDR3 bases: TGTGCCAGCAGTGAAGTGGCTAGCGGGAGCTACGAGCAGTACTTC.

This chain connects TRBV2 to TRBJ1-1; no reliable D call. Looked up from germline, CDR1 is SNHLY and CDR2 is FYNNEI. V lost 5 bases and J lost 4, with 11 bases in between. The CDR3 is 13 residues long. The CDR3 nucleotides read TGTGCCAGCAGTCCCCCCGCGGGCACTGAAGCTTTCTTT. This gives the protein CASSPPAGTEAFF. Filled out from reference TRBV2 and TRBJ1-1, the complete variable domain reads EPEVTQTPSHQVTQMGQEVILRCVPISNHLYFYWYRQILGQKVEFLVSFYNNEISEKSEIFDDQFSVERPDGSNFTLKIRSTKLEDSAMYFCASSPPAGTEAFFGQGTRLTVV.

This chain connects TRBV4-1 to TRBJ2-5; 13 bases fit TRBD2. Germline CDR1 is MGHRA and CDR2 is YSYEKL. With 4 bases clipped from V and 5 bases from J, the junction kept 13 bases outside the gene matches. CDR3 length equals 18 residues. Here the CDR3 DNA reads TGCGCCAGCAGCCCCTCCGGGACTAGCGGGATGAATAGGGAGACCCAGTACTTC. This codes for CASSPSGTSGMNRETQYF.

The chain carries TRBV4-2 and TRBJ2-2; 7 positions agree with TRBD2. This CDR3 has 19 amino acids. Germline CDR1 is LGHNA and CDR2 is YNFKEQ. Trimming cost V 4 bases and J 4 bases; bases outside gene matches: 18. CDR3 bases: TGTGCCAGCAGCCGTGCCCTTGGGGGGAGGGAGTTGAGCACCGGGGAGCTGTTTTTT. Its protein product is CASSRALGGRELSTGELFF.

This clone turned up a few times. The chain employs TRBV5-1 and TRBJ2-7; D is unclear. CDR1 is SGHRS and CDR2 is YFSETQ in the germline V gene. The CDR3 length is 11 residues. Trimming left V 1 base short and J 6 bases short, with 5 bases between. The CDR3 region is CASSLRAEQYF. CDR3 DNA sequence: TGCGCCAGCAGCTTGAGAGCCGAGCAGTACTTC.

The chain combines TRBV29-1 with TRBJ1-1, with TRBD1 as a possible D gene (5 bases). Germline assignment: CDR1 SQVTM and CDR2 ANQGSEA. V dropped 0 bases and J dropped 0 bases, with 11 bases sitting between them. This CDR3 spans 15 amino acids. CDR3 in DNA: TGCAGCGTTGAAGAAGGGCAGGGAATGAACACTGAAGCTTTCTTT. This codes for CSVEEGQGMNTEAFF.

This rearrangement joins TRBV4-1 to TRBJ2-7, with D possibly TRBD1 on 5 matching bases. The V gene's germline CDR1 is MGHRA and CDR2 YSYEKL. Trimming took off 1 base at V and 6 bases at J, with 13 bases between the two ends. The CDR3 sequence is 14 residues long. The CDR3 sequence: CASSQGVRGLEQYF. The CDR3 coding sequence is TGCGCCAGCAGCCAAGGGGTAAGGGGCCTCGAGCAGTACTTC.

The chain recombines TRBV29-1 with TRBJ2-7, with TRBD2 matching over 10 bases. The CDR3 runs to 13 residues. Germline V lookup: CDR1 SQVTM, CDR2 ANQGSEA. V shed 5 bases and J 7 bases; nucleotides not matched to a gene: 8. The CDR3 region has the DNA TGCAGCGTTTTTTCCAGCGGGGGGGTAGAGCAGTACTTC. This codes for CSVFSSGGVEQYF.

Written as DNA, the CDR3 is TGCGCCAGCAGCTTTCCGACTAGCGGGAGTCGCACAGATACGCAGTATTTT. It yields the protein CASSFPTSGSRTDTQYF. The genes are TRBV5-1 and TRBJ2-3; 12 bases are a match to TRBD2. Losses at the gene ends were 2 bases for V and 1 base for J; bases not matched to a gene: 5. From germline, CDR1 is SGHRS and CDR2 YFSETQ. This CDR3 has 17 amino acids.